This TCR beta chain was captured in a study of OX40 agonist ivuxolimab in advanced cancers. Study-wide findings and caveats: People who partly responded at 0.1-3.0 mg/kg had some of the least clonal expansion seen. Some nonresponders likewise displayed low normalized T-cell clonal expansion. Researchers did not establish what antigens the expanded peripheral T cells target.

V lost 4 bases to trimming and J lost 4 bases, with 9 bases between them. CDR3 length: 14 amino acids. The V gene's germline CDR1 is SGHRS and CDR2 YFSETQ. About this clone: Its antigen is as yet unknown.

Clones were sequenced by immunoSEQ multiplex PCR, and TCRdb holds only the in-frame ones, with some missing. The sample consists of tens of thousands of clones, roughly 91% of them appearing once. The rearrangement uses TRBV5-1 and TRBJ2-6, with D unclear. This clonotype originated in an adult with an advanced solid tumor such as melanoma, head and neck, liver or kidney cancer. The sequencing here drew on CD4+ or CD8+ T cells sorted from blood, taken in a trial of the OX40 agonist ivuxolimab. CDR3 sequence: CASSAGSGANVLTF. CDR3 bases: TGCGCCAGCAGCGCAGGATCGGGGGCCAACGTCCTGACTTTC. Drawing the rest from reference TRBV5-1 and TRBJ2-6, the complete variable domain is KAGVTQTPRYLIKTRGQQVTLSCSPISGHRSVSWYQQTPGQGLQFLFEYFSETQRNKGNFPGRFSGRQFSNSRSEMNVSTLELGDSALYLCASSAGSGANVLTFGAGSRLTVL.